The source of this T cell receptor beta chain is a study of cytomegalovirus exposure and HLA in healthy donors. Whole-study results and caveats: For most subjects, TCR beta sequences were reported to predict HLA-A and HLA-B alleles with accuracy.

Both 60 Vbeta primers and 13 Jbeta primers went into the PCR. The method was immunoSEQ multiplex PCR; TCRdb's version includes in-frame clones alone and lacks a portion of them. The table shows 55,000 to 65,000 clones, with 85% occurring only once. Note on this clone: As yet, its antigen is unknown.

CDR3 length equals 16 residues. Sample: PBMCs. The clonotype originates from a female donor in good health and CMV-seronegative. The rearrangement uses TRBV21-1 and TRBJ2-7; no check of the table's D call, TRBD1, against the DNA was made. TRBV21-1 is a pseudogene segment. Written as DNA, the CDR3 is TGTGCCAGCAGCTTCCCGGACAGGGTGGAGGGGTACGAGCAGTACTTC. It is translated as CASSFPDRVEGYEQYF.